This TCR beta chain was retrieved from a study of PD-1 blockade in classical Hodgkin lymphoma. A few counts support this clone. What it binds is unknown. The sample holds other DNA sequences that translate to the same CDR3. Time point specified: cycle 4 day 1 (C4D1), after around six weeks of nivolumab. Every patient experienced relapse after autologous stem cell transplantation, and brentuximab vedotin exposure varied. Whole-study findings and limits: A significant rise in TCR diversity was seen by C4D1 for CD4+ cells but not for CD8+ cells. Newly diagnosed patients reportedly trailed healthy donors in baseline TCR diversity.

Clones were sequenced by immunoSEQ multiplex PCR, and TCRdb holds only the in-frame ones, with some missing. Here the sample spans about 7,200 clones, about 82% being singletons. The CDR3 contains 13 residues. The germline CDR1 and CDR2 sequences are LNHDA and SQIVND (reference sequence). The V gene end was trimmed by 3 bases and the J gene end by 13 bases; junction bases not matched to a gene: 4. V is TRBV19 and J is TRBJ2-1; 12 bases are a match to TRBD2. Sequenced here: peripheral blood mononuclear cells (PBMCs), sampled before the fourth cycle of nivolumab. The clonotype originates from a human donor with classical Hodgkin lymphoma. CDR3 sequence: CASSIRTSGEQFF. The CDR3 DNA reads as TGTGCCAGTAGTATTAGGACTAGCGGGGAACAGTTCTTC.